The 20 T cell receptor beta chains presented below share a single source sample, sequenced in a study of blood T cell repertoires in COVID-19. Clones were read by immunoSEQ multiplex PCR, and TCRdb kept only the in-frame ones, dropping some. The top ten hold 4% to 6% of the sample, which has around 210,000 clones, 85% seen once. Material for sequencing was peripheral blood. These receptors all stem from a man aged 50 to 59 with COVID-19, enrolled during active disease.

The J gene is TRBJ1-1, the V gene TRBV11-2, with 7 bases matching TRBD1. The V gene end was trimmed by 5 bases and the J gene end by 4 bases; junction bases not matched to a gene: 4. Germline V gene lookup returns CDR1 SGHAT and CDR2 FQNNGV. This CDR3 is 13 amino acids long. The DNA for the CDR3 is TGTGCCAGCAGCCTATACAGGGGCACTGAAGCTTTCTTT. This gives the protein CASSLYRGTEAFF. Full variable domain (outside the CDR3, taken from reference TRBV11-2 and TRBJ1-1): EAGVAQSPRYKIIEKRQSVAFWCNPISGHATLYWYQQILGQGPKLLIQFQNNGVVDDSQLPKDRFSAERLKGVDSTLKIQPAKLEDSAVYLCASSLYRGTEAFFGQGTRLTVV.

The chain uses TRBV11-2 and TRBJ2-1, with TRBD2 as a possible D gene (7 bases). The CDR3 contains 15 residues. The ends were cut back, 5 bases at V and 4 bases at J, with 15 bases in the middle. Germline assignment: CDR1 SGHAT and CDR2 FQNNGV. Written as DNA, the CDR3 is TGTGCCAGCAGCCTCCTCGGGGGGCGATACAATGAGCAGTTCTTC. Its translation is CASSLLGGRYNEQFF.

The rearrangement joins TRBV30 to TRBJ1-1; 8 bases align to TRBD1. The CDR3 length is 13 residues. Germline CDR1 GTSNPN, CDR2 SVGIG (reference sequence). V shed 4 bases and J 1 base; nucleotides not matched to a gene: 2. This CDR3 is CAWNRGRNTEAFF. In DNA, the CDR3 is TGTGCCTGGAACAGGGGGAGGAACACTGAAGCTTTCTTT.

V is TRBV3-1 (or the pseudogene TRBV3-2) and J is TRBJ1-2, with D tentatively TRBD1 (5 bases). Germline CDR1 is LGHDT and CDR2 is YNNKEL (reference sequence). The V and J ends lost 1 base and 7 bases respectively, with 7 bases between them. The CDR3 is 12 amino acids. This chain's CDR3 is CASSQVGVGYTF. CDR3 DNA sequence: TGTGCCAGCAGCCAAGTAGGGGTTGGCTACACCTTC.

The V call is TRBV5-1, the J call TRBJ2-7, with 11 positions matching TRBD2. The CDR3 spans 15 residues. Germline CDR1 is SGHRS and CDR2 is YFSETQ. The trim removed 4 bases at V and 3 bases at J, leaving 6 bases unmatched. The CDR3 is CASSSGTSGFYEQYF. Written as DNA, the CDR3 is TGCGCCAGCAGCAGCGGGACTAGCGGTTTCTACGAGCAGTACTTC.

V usage is TRBV28 and J usage is TRBJ1-5; D is possibly TRBD1 (6 bases). Germline V gives CDR1 MDHEN, CDR2 SYDVKM. The V end was cut by 8 bases, the J end by 3 bases, with 8 bases between. The CDR3 is made up of 12 amino acids. As DNA, the CDR3 is TGTGCCAGCCGGGACAACAATCAGCCCCAGCATTTT. Its translation: CASRDNNQPQHF. Combining the CDR3 with reference TRBV28 and TRBJ1-5 gives the whole variable domain DVKVTQSSRYLVKRTGEKVFLECVQDMDHENMFWYRQDPGLGLRLIYFSYDVKMKEKGDIPEGYSVSREKKERFSLILESASTNQTSMYLCASRDNNQPQHFGDGTRLSIL.

The chain combines TRBV5-1 with TRBJ2-3; weak D call: TRBD2 (5 bases). CDR3 size: 14 residues. The V gene lost 0 bases and the J gene lost 3 bases, with 8 bases spanning the gap. Germline V gene lookup returns CDR1 SGHRS and CDR2 YFSETQ. DNA of the CDR3: TGCGCCAGCAGCTTGGTGACGGGAACAGATACGCAGTATTTT. Its protein product is CASSLVTGTDTQYF. Based on the CDR3 plus reference TRBV5-1 and TRBJ2-3, the full variable domain is KAGVTQTPRYLIKTRGQQVTLSCSPISGHRSVSWYQQTPGQGLQFLFEYFSETQRNKGNFPGRFSGRQFSNSRSEMNVSTLELGDSALYLCASSLVTGTDTQYFGPGTRLTVL.

The CDR3 DNA reads as TGTGCCATCGGACAGGGGAATCAGCCCCAGCATTTT. Amino acid sequence: CAIGQGNQPQHF. The chain has TRBV10-3 and TRBJ1-5, with TRBD1 matching 9 bases. Germline values: CDR1 ENHRY, CDR2 SYGVKD. After removal of 8 bases from V and 4 bases from J, the junction contained 0 bases not matched to a gene. The CDR3 is 12 amino acids.

The chain uses TRBV7-9 and TRBJ1-2, with 7 nucleotides matching TRBD1. Germline CDR1 SEHNR, CDR2 FQNEAQ (reference sequence). The V gene end was trimmed by 0 bases and the J gene end by 1 base; junction bases not matched to a gene: 5. The CDR3 extends over 16 amino acids. CDR3 nucleotides: TGTGCCAGCAGCTTAGCCGGACAGGAGCTTAACTATGGCTACACCTTC. It specifies CASSLAGQELNYGYTF.

This CDR3 reads CASSQDLPGVGNTIYF. CDR3 coding DNA: TGCGCCAGCAGCCAAGATCTTCCGGGAGTAGGAAACACCATATATTTT. The chain combines TRBV4-3 with TRBJ1-3, with D unresolved. Deletions cut 0 bases from V and 4 bases from J, with 13 bases between. The CDR3 loop spans 16 amino acids. Germline-derived CDR1 and CDR2 are LGHNA and YSLEER.

The rearrangement joins TRBV9 to TRBJ1-3; 9 nucleotides align to TRBD1. The length of the CDR3 is 16 residues. Germline trimming cut 0 bases from V and 2 bases from J; bases unmatched to any gene: 3. Germline V gene sequence: CDR1 SGDLS, CDR2 YYNGEE. DNA of the CDR3: TGTGCCAGCAGCGTAGGCGGGACAGGGACTGGAAACACCATATATTTT. This encodes CASSVGGTGTGNTIYF.

The chain has TRBV7-8 and TRBJ1-1; a possible D gene is TRBD1 (6 bases). The CDR3 is 11 residues long. Germline assignment: CDR1 SGHVS and CDR2 FQNEAQ. The germline V and J ends were trimmed by 8 bases and 5 bases, with 9 bases remaining between them. CDR3 in amino acids: CASLGTTEAFF. DNA of the CDR3: TGTGCCAGCTTAGGGACAACTGAAGCTTTCTTT.

CDR3 sequence reads: CAIQNRGGPTDTQYF. CDR3 coding DNA: TGTGCCATCCAAAATCGGGGGGGGCCCACAGATACGCAGTATTTT. The V gene is TRBV6-6, the J gene TRBJ2-3; 8 positions agree with TRBD2. This CDR3 comprises 15 residues. The V gene end was trimmed by 10 bases and the J gene end by 2 bases; junction bases not matched to a gene: 11. Germline CDR1 MNHNY, CDR2 SVGAGI (reference sequence).

The chain is built from TRBV7-3 and TRBJ2-1; TRBD2 agrees at 11 bases. Germline V CDR1 and CDR2: SGHTA, FQGTGA. The V gene end was trimmed by 5 bases and the J gene end by 6 bases; junction bases not matched to a gene: 6. The CDR3 consists of 15 residues. The chain's CDR3 is CASSRTSGFGNEQFF. Written as DNA, the CDR3 is TGTGCCAGCAGCAGGACTAGCGGGTTTGGCAATGAGCAGTTCTTC.

A note on this clone: One junction end does not reproduce the germline sequence, and a read error may be involved. The V call is TRBV2, the J call TRBJ1-2, with 10 bases that match TRBD1. Germline-derived CDR1 and CDR2 are SNHLY and FYNNEI. The CDR3 has 15 amino acids. The CDR3: CASSESGQGDYGYAF. DNA of the CDR3: TGTGCCAGCAGTGAATCTGGACAGGGGGACTATGGCTACGCCTTC.

The genes are TRBV5-1 and TRBJ2-1, with D perhaps TRBD2 (5 bases). Germline V gene data show CDR1 as SGHRS and CDR2 as YFSETQ. The CDR3 is 12 residues long. Trimming pared 5 bases from V and 10 bases from J, leaving 13 bases between. The CDR3 here is CASSLLAREQFF. CDR3 DNA sequence: TGCGCCAGCAGTTTGCTAGCCCGCGAGCAGTTCTTC.

The chain links TRBV9 to TRBJ1-2, with D possibly TRBD1 on 6 matching bases. The CDR3 is 13 amino acids. Trimming took off 2 bases at V and 4 bases at J, with 9 bases between the two ends. Germline V gene data show CDR1 as SGDLS and CDR2 as YYNGEE. DNA for the CDR3: TGTGCCAGCAGCGTGGGCAGGGGCTATGGCTACACCTTC. Translated: CASSVGRGYGYTF.

The gene calls are TRBV6-5 and TRBJ1-6; TRBD1 aligns across 9 bases. The CDR3 has 16 amino acids. CDR1 and CDR2 (germline): MNHEY, SVGAGI. Germline trimming cut 2 bases from V and 6 bases from J; bases unmatched to any gene: 5. This CDR3 reads CASSYRDRVFNSPLHF. For the CDR3, the DNA is TGTGCCAGCAGTTACAGGGACAGGGTTTTTAATTCACCCCTCCACTTT.

This clone showed up just once. The rearrangement links TRBV5-4 to TRBJ2-2; 10 nucleotides line up with TRBD1. Germline CDR1 is SGHNT and CDR2 is YYREEE (reference sequence). Trimming took 4 bases from V and 6 from J; bases not matched to a gene: 9. CDR3 size: 16 residues. The CDR3 DNA follows: TGTGCCAGCAGCCCGGACAGGGGGAGGTGGGCCGGGGAGCTGTTTTTT. Its protein product is CASSPDRGRWAGELFF.

V gene TRBV4-2 combines with J gene TRBJ2-1; TRBD2 aligns across 8 bases. CDR3 length equals 17 residues. Trimming removed 3 bases from V and 2 bases from J; junction bases left unmatched: 9. CDR1 is LGHNA and CDR2 is YNFKEQ in the germline V gene. This chain's CDR3 is CASSHPGGGSPYNEQFF. DNA of the CDR3: TGTGCCAGCAGCCATCCGGGCGGGGGGTCACCCTACAATGAGCAGTTCTTC.